The clone carrying this T cell receptor beta chain has at least ten counts. Its specificity is unknown. The data derive from a study of Graves' ophthalmopathy and Graves' hyperthyroidism. Overall study: There was a collection of peripheral blood at initial diagnosis, before any treatment. The study's findings and limits: Blood samples also showed most expanded thyroid clonotypes exceeding 0.001 frequency.

The sequenced template was RNA, covering the TCR beta CDR3 region. Following a first-round RT-PCR that used HTBI primers, a second-round multiplex PCR was carried out. Each CDR3 protein gets one entry after TCRdb re-called the multiplex PCR reads with MiXCR. The table shows around 660,000 distinct CDR3 sequences, with about two fifths occurring only once. CDR3 length: 13 residues. The germline CDR1 and CDR2 sequences are MGHDK and SYGVNS. With 6 bases removed from V and 1 base from J, the gap between germline ends came to 9 bases. The receptor was isolated from an adult man with Graves' ophthalmopathy. The chain couples TRBV25-1 to TRBJ1-1; no firm D call. Input material: peripheral blood. Here the CDR3 reads CASRGFKNTEAFF. The CDR3 nucleotides are TGTGCCAGCAGAGGATTTAAGAACACTGAAGCTTTCTTT.